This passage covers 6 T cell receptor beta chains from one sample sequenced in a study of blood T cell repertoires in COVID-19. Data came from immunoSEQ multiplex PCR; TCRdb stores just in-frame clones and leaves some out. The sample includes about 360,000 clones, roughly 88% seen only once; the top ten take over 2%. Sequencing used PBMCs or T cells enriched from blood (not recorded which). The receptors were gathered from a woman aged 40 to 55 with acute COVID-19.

In DNA, the CDR3 is TGCGCCAGCAGTTTTGAGGGGGCCGGGGTCGATGAGCAGTTCTTC. The encoded protein is CASSFEGAGVDEQFF. This chain uses TRBV5-1 with TRBJ2-1, with 7 bases identical to TRBD1. V lost 5 bases, J lost 8 bases, and 13 bases stayed unmatched. The CDR3 contains 15 residues. CDR1 SGHRS and CDR2 YFSETQ come from the germline V gene.

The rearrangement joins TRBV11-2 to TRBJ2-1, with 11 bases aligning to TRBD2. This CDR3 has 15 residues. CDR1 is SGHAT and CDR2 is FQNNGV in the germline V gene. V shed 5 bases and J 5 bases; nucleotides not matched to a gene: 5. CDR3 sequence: CASSIAGGPNNEQFF. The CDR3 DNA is TGTGCCAGCAGCATAGCGGGGGGGCCCAACAATGAGCAGTTCTTC.

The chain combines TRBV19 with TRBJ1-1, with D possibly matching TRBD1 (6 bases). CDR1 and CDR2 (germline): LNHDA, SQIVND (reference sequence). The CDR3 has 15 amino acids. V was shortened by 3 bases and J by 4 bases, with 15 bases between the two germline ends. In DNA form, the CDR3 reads TGTGCCAGTAGTATGACAGGCCGGACGGTCACTGAAGCTTTCTTT. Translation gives CASSMTGRTVTEAFF.

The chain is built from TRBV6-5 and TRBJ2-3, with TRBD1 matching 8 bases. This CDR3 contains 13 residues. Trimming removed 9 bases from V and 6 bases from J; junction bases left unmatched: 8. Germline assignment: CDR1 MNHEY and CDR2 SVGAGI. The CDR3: CASRTGSVDTQYF. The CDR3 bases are TGTGCCAGTAGGACAGGGTCGGTGGATACGCAGTATTTT.

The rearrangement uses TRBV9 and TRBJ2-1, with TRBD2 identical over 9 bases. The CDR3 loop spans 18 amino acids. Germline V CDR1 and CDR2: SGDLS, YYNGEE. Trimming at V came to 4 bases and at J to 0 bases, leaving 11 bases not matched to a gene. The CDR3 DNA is TGTGCCAGCAGCCCCAGCGGGGGGACGATTAGCTCCTACAATGAGCAGTTCTTC. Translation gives CASSPSGGTISSYNEQFF.

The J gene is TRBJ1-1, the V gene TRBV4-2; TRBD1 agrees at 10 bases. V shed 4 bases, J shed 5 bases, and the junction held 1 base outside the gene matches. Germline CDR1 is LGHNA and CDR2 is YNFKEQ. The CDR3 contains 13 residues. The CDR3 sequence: CASSPDRGTEAFF. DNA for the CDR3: TGTGCCAGCAGCCCGGACAGGGGGACTGAAGCTTTCTTT.